Listed here are 27 T cell receptor beta chains from one sample, sequenced in a study of blood T cell repertoires in COVID-19. TCRdb's table, derived via immunoSEQ multiplex PCR, lists solely in-frame clones and lacks some. The sample carries 100,000 to 150,000 clones, almost 80% recorded once. The sequenced material came from peripheral blood. These receptors came from a human donor in a cohort sampled during active COVID-19.

The gene calls are TRBV5-4 and TRBJ2-7, with 12 positions matching TRBD2. This CDR3 is 17 amino acids long. Germline V lookup: CDR1 SGHNT, CDR2 YYREEE (reference sequence). Trimming at V came to 4 bases and at J to 6 bases, leaving 14 bases not matched to a gene. The DNA for the CDR3 is TGTGCCAGCAGCCCCTATAGGTCGACTAGCGGGAGTTCCGAGCAGTACTTC. This translates into CASSPYRSTSGSSEQYF. Drawing the rest from reference TRBV5-4 and TRBJ2-7, the complete variable domain is ETGVTQSPTHLIKTRGQQVTLRCSSQSGHNTVSWYQQALGQGPQFIFQYYREEENGRGNFPPRFSGLQFPNYSSELNVNALELDDSALYLCASSPYRSTSGSSEQYFGPGTRLTVT.

The genes are TRBV5-6 and TRBJ1-2; 8 nucleotides align to TRBD1. Germline trimming cut 1 base from V and 4 bases from J; bases unmatched to any gene: 9. CDR1 SGHDT and CDR2 YYEEEE come from the germline V gene. The CDR3 loop spans 16 amino acids. This CDR3 reads CASSLRTGSVGYGYTF. The CDR3 DNA follows: TGTGCCAGCAGCTTGCGGACAGGGTCGGTGGGCTATGGCTACACCTTC.

The chain joins TRBV4-1 to TRBJ2-3, with 11 positions matching TRBD2. Germline trimming cut 4 bases from V and 4 bases from J; bases unmatched to any gene: 7. The germline V gene has CDR1 MGHRA and CDR2 YSYEKL. This CDR3 region has 16 residues. The CDR3 bases are TGCGCCAGCAGCCGCTCGATAGCGGGAGGGCCAGATACGCAGTATTTT. It is translated as CASSRSIAGGPDTQYF.

This clone has a handful of counts. The chain uses TRBV3-1 (or the pseudogene TRBV3-2) and TRBJ1-1, with unresolved D. This CDR3 region has 17 residues. CDR1 is LGHDT, CDR2 YNNKEL, per germline (reference sequence). Trimming took off 2 bases at V and 1 base at J, with 17 bases between the two ends. The CDR3 here is CASSQPVTGGRNTEAFF. The CDR3 DNA sequence: TGTGCCAGCAGCCAACCCGTAACGGGAGGAAGGAACACTGAAGCTTTCTTT.

V usage is TRBV5-5 and J usage is TRBJ2-3; 9 positions agree with TRBD2. V was clipped by 4 bases and J by 5 bases; unmatched bases: 8. Germline V gene sequence: CDR1 SGHKS, CDR2 YYEKEE (reference sequence). The CDR3 sequence is 15 residues long. The CDR3 is CASSRLADLRDTQYF. The CDR3 region has the DNA TGTGCCAGCAGCCGACTAGCGGATCTAAGAGATACGCAGTATTTT.

The rearrangement joins TRBV11-2 to TRBJ2-3; no clear D gene. Trimming removed 3 bases from V and 2 bases from J, with 9 bases in between. Germline V gene sequence: CDR1 SGHAT, CDR2 FQNNGV. This CDR3 is built from 14 residues. The CDR3: CASSFSRVTDTQYF. The CDR3 nucleotides read TGTGCCAGCAGCTTCTCCCGGGTCACAGATACGCAGTATTTT.

The rearrangement joins TRBV5-6 to TRBJ2-7; maybe TRBD2 (6 bases). The V and J ends lost 4 bases and 0 bases respectively, with 14 bases between them. The germline gives CDR1 SGHDT, CDR2 YYEEEE. CDR3 length: 15 amino acids. This CDR3 is CASSGRFRASYEQYF. The CDR3 DNA sequence: TGTGCCAGCAGCGGGAGGTTCAGGGCCTCCTACGAGCAGTACTTC.

J is TRBJ2-2 and V is TRBV6-4; 8 nucleotides align to TRBD1. V was pared by 6 bases and J by 1 base, with 7 bases of the junction left unmatched. The CDR3 contains 16 residues. Germline values: CDR1 MRHNA, CDR2 SNTAGT. CDR3 in amino acids: CASRASGTGNTGELFF. The CDR3 coding sequence is TGTGCCAGCAGAGCCTCGGGGACAGGGAACACCGGGGAGCTGTTTTTT.

The chain carries TRBV6-5 and TRBJ1-5; TRBD1 agrees at 8 bases. Germline V gene lookup returns CDR1 MNHEY and CDR2 SVGAGI. V dropped 6 bases and J dropped 3; count of bases not matched to a gene: 7. The CDR3 loop spans 15 amino acids. The CDR3 coding sequence is TGTGCCAGCAGGCGCTCAGGGGGCGACAATCAGCCCCAGCATTTT. Translated: CASRRSGGDNQPQHF.

The chain joins TRBV19 to TRBJ2-1, with TRBD1 as a possible D gene (5 bases). The CDR3 runs to 16 residues. Germline CDR1 is LNHDA and CDR2 is SQIVND (reference sequence). V lost 6 bases to trimming and J lost 0 bases, with 15 bases between them. The CDR3 DNA follows: TGTGCCAGTAGGCTAACAGGCGCTAGCTCCTACAATGAGCAGTTCTTC. Protein sequence: CASRLTGASSYNEQFF. Using reference TRBV19 and TRBJ2-1 for the parts outside the CDR3, the full variable domain is DGGITQSPKYLFRKEGQNVTLSCEQNLNHDAMYWYRQDPGQGLRLIYYSQIVNDFQKGDIAEGYSVSREKKESFPLTVTSAQKNPTAFYLCASRLTGASSYNEQFFGPGTRLTVL.

CDR3 sequence reads: CASSSGQGDTEAFF. Here the CDR3 DNA reads TGTGCCAGCAGTTCAGGACAGGGGGACACTGAAGCTTTCTTT. The V call is TRBV6-2 or TRBV6-3, the J call TRBJ1-1; 10 bases map to TRBD1. Trimming cost V 4 bases and J 3 bases; bases outside gene matches: 2. This CDR3 contains 14 residues. Germline V CDR1 and CDR2: MNHEY, SVGEGT.

The chain recombines TRBV2 with TRBJ2-3; D is unresolved. The CDR3 is 13 residues long. Germline values: CDR1 SNHLY, CDR2 FYNNEI. Trimming stripped 2 bases from V and 1 base from J, with 4 bases between. In DNA form, the CDR3 reads TGTGCCAGCAGTGAACCTCGCACAGATACGCAGTATTTT. Protein product: CASSEPRTDTQYF.

This chain uses TRBV6-2 or TRBV6-3 with TRBJ1-1; TRBD1 matches at 8 bases. This CDR3 comprises 14 residues. Germline V gives CDR1 MNHEY, CDR2 SVGEGT. V was clipped by 6 bases and J by 0 bases; unmatched bases: 3. CDR3 protein: CASSTGQVNTEAFF. CDR3 DNA sequence: TGTGCCAGCAGCACGGGACAGGTGAACACTGAAGCTTTCTTT.

The gene calls are TRBV7-8 and TRBJ1-2, with D possibly TRBD1 on 5 matching bases. The CDR3 runs to 17 residues. Trimming left V 5 bases short and J 2 bases short, with 21 bases between. Germline CDR1 and CDR2: SGHVS and FQNEAQ. This chain's CDR3 is CASSLNPTRGKNYGYTF. The CDR3 region has the DNA TGTGCCAGCAGCCTAAACCCCACACGGGGGAAGAACTATGGCTACACCTTC.

In nucleotides, the CDR3 is TGTGCCAGCAGTAGGGACAGTCGTCTAGAGACCCAGTACTTC. Amino acid sequence: CASSRDSRLETQYF. The chain couples TRBV2 to TRBJ2-5; 7 bases are shared with TRBD1. CDR3 length equals 14 residues. CDR1 and CDR2 from the germline V gene are SNHLY and FYNNEI. Trimming at V came to 5 bases and at J to 4 bases, leaving 7 bases not matched to a gene.

The rearrangement joins TRBV2 to TRBJ1-4, with D maybe TRBD1 (6 bases). This CDR3 has 14 amino acids. Germline CDR1 is SNHLY and CDR2 is FYNNEI. V was cut by 6 bases and J by 1 base, with 9 bases left in between. The CDR3 region is CASRRGGTNEKLFF. CDR3 coding DNA: TGTGCCAGCAGAAGAGGGGGAACTAATGAAAAACTGTTTTTT.

The chain links TRBV18 to TRBJ2-3; the match to TRBD2 covers 14 bases. Germline V gives CDR1 KGHSH, CDR2 LQKENI. The CDR3 loop spans 16 amino acids. With V trimmed by 4 bases and J by 5 bases, 5 bases remained unmatched. The CDR3 DNA is TGTGCCAGCTCACTGGGACTAGCGGGAGCAATAGATACGCAGTATTTT. Its protein product is CASSLGLAGAIDTQYF.

A few counts support this clone. This sequence joins TRBV5-1 and TRBJ2-1; D possibly corresponds to TRBD2 (7 bases). This CDR3 has 14 residues. Germline V gene data show CDR1 as SGHRS and CDR2 as YFSETQ. V was cut by 6 bases and J by 6 bases, with 16 bases left in between. The CDR3 loop is CASKLGGGSNEQFF. CDR3 DNA sequence: TGCGCCAGCAAGCTGGGAGGGGGGAGCAATGAGCAGTTCTTC.

The chain combines TRBV28 with TRBJ1-2; D perhaps matches TRBD1 (5 bases). This CDR3 is 11 amino acids long. V shed 11 bases and J shed 2 bases, with 9 bases lying between them. Germline V CDR1 and CDR2: MDHEN, SYDVKM. This chain's CDR3 is CAARQNYGYTF. CDR3 nucleotides: TGTGCCGCTAGACAGAACTATGGCTACACCTTC.

V usage is TRBV2 and J usage is TRBJ2-7, with 7 bases aligning to TRBD2. The length of the CDR3 is 14 residues. J gave up 1 base and V 8 bases, and 8 bases lay outside the gene matches. Germline CDR1 and CDR2: SNHLY and FYNNEI. In DNA form, the CDR3 reads TGTGCCAGCCTGCGGGGGTCAGGATCCTACGAGCAGTACTTC. Its protein is CASLRGSGSYEQYF. Together with reference TRBV2 and TRBJ2-7, the CDR3 gives the full variable domain: EPEVTQTPSHQVTQMGQEVILRCVPISNHLYFYWYRQILGQKVEFLVSFYNNEISEKSEIFDDQFSVERPDGSNFTLKIRSTKLEDSAMYFCASLRGSGSYEQYFGPGTRLTVT.

The chain recombines TRBV2 with TRBJ2-5; D possibly corresponds to TRBD2 (5 bases). Trimming shortened V by 6 bases and J by 1 base, and 18 bases separated the two germline ends. Per germline, CDR1 SNHLY and CDR2 FYNNEI. The CDR3 loop spans 16 amino acids. The CDR3 region has the DNA TGTGCCAGCAGCCGCTTATTTATGGCGGGCCAAGAGACCCAGTACTTC. Translating it yields CASSRLFMAGQETQYF.

The gene calls are TRBV6-2 or TRBV6-3 and TRBJ2-5; D unresolved. V gave up 6 bases and J gave up 5 bases, with 10 bases separating them. This CDR3 spans 12 amino acids. Germline-derived CDR1 and CDR2 are MNHEY and SVGEGT. The CDR3 DNA reads TGTGCCAGCAGCCCTTACGCGGAGACCCAGTACTTC. This gives the protein CASSPYAETQYF.

This clone was counted between two and nine times. The rearrangement joins TRBV2 to TRBJ2-5, with TRBD2 identical over 15 bases. Per the germline V gene, CDR1 is SNHLY and CDR2 is FYNNEI. After removal of 6 bases from V and 5 bases from J, the junction contained 4 bases not matched to a gene. The CDR3 runs to 15 residues. CDR3 nucleotides: TGTGCCAGCAGCTGGACTAGCGGGAGGGCGGAGACCCAGTACTTC. Translated, it gives CASSWTSGRAETQYF.

This clone was counted only a few times. The chain recombines TRBV3-1 (or the pseudogene TRBV3-2) with TRBJ1-2; TRBD1 aligns across 7 bases. Trimming took 4 bases from V and 3 from J; bases not matched to a gene: 8. This CDR3 contains 15 residues. Germline CDR1 is LGHDT and CDR2 is YNNKEL (reference sequence). The CDR3 reads CASSRRQGGYYGYTF. CDR3 sequence (DNA): TGTGCCAGCAGCCGTAGACAGGGCGGATACTATGGCTACACCTTC.

The genes are TRBV28 and TRBJ2-5; a possible D gene is TRBD2 (5 bases). The CDR3 has 17 amino acids. With 2 bases removed from V and 2 bases from J, the gap between germline ends came to 18 bases. The germline V gene encodes CDR1 MDHEN and CDR2 SYDVKM. CDR3 amino acids: CASSLLLGGGLQETQYF. The CDR3 nucleotides are TGTGCCAGCAGTTTACTCCTCGGAGGTGGGCTTCAAGAGACCCAGTACTTC.

The chain employs TRBV18 and TRBJ2-7, with D possibly matching TRBD2 (6 bases). V was pared by 6 bases and J by 3 bases, with 15 bases between. The length of the CDR3 is 14 residues. The germline V gene encodes CDR1 KGHSH and CDR2 LQKENI. CDR3 DNA sequence: TGTGCCAGCTCCCTCGGGACTCTTGACTACGAGCAGTACTTC. Translation: CASSLGTLDYEQYF.

V gene TRBV11-2 combines with J gene TRBJ2-7, with 8 nucleotides matching TRBD2. With V trimmed by 5 bases and J by 3 bases, 15 bases remained unmatched. CDR3 size: 17 residues. Germline V gene sequence: CDR1 SGHAT, CDR2 FQNNGV. CDR3 loop: CASSGPSGSPNLYEQYF. In DNA form, the CDR3 reads TGTGCCAGCAGCGGCCCCAGCGGGAGCCCAAATCTCTACGAGCAGTACTTC.